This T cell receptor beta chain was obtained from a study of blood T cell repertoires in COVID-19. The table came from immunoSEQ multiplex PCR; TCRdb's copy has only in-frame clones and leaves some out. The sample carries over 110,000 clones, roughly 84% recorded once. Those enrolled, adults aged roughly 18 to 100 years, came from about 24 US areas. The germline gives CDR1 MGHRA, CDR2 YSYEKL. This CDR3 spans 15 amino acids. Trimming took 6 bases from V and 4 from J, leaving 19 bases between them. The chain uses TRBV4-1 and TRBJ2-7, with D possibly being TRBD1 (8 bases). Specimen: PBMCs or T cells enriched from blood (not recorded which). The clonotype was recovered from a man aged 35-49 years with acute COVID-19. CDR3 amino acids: CASSRARGRGYEQYF. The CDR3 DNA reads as TGCGCCAGCAGTCGGGCCAGGGGGCGGGGGTACGAGCAGTACTTC.